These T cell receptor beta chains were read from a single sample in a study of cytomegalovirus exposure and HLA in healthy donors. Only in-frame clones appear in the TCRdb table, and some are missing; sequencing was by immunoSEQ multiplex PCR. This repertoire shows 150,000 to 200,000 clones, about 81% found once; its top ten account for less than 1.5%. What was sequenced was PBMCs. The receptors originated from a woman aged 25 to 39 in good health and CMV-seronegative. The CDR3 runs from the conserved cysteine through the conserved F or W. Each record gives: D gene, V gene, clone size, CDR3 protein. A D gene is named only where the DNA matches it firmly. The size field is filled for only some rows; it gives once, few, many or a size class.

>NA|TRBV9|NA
CASSVQEVGGKLFF
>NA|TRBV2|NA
CASSEAKLAGMMAKNIQYF
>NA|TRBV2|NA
CASSGQGGEGQPQHF
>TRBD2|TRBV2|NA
CASQISGSISEQFF
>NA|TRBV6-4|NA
CASSPGQSSGANVLTF
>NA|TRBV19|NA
CASSRQADYEQYF
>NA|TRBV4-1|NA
CASSQEVTSLSGNTIYF
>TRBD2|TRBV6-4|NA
CASSVELAAEQYF
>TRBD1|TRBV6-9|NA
CASSSLTGNVTEAFF
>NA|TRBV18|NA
CASSGGGIQLRGYTF
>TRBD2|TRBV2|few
CASRRGYEQYF
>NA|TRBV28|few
CASSPSGYYGYTF
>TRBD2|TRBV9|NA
CASSQNLAGVNNEQFF
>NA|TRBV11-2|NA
CASSLDQGIGYTF
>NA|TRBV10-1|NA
CASSAPRRNEQFF
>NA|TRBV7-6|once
CASSLSGGYEQYF
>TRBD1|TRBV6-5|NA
CASSSGTGGDTEAFF
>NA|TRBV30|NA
CAWRTIRGANYGYTF
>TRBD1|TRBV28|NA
CASSSQDRSMNTEAFF
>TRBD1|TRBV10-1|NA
CASSGGQGAYEQYF
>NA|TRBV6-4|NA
CASSEGRFGGYTF
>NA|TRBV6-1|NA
CASRRQARNYGYTF
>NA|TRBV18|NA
CASSPTVTLDYYGYTF
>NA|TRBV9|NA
CASSVDPRKETQYF
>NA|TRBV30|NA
CAWSPGHMNTEAFF
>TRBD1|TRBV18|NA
CASSPDRVWGYTF
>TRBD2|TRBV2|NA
CASKLGPGLASGEQYF
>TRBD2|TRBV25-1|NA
CASSEGLAALYEQYF
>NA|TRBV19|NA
CASSRGGINQPQHF
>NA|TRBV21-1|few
CAGSDQNSGNTIYF
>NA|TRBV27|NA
CASTSSSYEQYF
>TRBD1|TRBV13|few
CASSRTGIYGYTF
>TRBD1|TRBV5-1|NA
CASSFRDRNTEAFF
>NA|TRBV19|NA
CASSIDLTGYNEQFF
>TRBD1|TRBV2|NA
CASSEGTGTEKLFF
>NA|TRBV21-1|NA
CASSKVPFGGRLDYNEQFF
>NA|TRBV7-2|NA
CASSPAARSDTQYF
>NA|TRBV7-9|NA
CASSLEGVTYYGYTF
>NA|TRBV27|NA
CASSLFFGQGNYEQYF
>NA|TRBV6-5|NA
CASSRRDTNTGELFF
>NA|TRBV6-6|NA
CASSTGPASGNTIYF
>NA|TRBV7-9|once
CASSFLRAQRYQGGYTF
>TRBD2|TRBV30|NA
CAWMEGTSGADTQYF
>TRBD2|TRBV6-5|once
CASSPWGGNTGELFF
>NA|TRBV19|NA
CASQRGRGSVGYTF
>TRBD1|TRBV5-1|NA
CASSHAVQGTLEKLFF
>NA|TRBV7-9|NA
CASSPQGGQSSGNTIYF
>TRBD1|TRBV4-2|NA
CASSQAKDRGYEQYF